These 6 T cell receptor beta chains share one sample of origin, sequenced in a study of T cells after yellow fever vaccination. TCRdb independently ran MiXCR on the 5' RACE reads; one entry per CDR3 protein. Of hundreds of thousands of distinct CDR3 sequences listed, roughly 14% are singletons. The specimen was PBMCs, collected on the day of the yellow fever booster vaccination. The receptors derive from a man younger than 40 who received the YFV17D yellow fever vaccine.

CDR3 region: CATGTSDRGDTQYF. CDR3 bases: TGTGCCACTGGGACTAGCGATAGGGGGGATACGCAGTATTTT. J is TRBJ2-3 and V is TRBV10-3, with TRBD2 matching over 10 bases. CDR1 ENHRY and CDR2 SYGVKD come from the germline V gene. With 10 bases clipped from V and 6 bases from J, the junction kept 10 bases outside the gene matches. The CDR3 is 14 residues long.

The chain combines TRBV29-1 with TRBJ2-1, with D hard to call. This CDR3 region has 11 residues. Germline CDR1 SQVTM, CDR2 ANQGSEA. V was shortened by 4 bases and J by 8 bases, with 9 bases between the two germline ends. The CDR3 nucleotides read TGCAGCGTTGGGGCAAGCGATGAGCAGTTCTTC. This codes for CSVGASDEQFF.

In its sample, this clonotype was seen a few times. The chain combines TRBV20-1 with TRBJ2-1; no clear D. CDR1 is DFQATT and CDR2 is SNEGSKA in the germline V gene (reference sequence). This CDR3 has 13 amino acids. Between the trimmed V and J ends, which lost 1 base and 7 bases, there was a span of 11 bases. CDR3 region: CSARGPNPNEQFF. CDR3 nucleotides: TGCAGTGCTAGAGGGCCAAACCCTAATGAGCAGTTCTTC.

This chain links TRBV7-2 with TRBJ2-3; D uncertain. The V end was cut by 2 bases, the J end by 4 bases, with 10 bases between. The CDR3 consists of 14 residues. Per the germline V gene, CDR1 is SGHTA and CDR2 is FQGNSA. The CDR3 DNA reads TGTGCCAGCAGCTTATTGTTAGCCGCAGATACGCAGTATTTT. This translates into CASSLLLAADTQYF.

CDR3 nucleotide sequence: TGTGCCAGCAAGGCCAGGGAAGAGCAGTACTTC. It specifies CASKAREEQYF. The genes are TRBV12-3 or TRBV12-4 and TRBJ2-7; possibly TRBD1 for D (5 bases). Trimming removed 7 bases from V and 7 bases from J, with 11 bases in between. The CDR3 totals 11 residues.

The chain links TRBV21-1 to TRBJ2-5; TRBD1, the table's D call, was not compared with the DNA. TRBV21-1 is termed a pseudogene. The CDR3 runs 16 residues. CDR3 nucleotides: TGTGCCAGCAGCAAACGTGGGAAGGGGGGTGAAAAGACCCAGTACTTC. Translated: CASSKRGKGGEKTQYF.